Given below is one T cell receptor beta chain in context. This clonotype is labeled medium-sized (0.01 to 0.1%). Its cognate antigen has yet to be identified. Base-call qualities are not available, and no considerably larger clone is one nucleotide away. The data were obtained in a study of spatial heterogeneity in lung cancer (dated by TCRdb to about 2019). In terms of the full investigation: Beta-chain transcripts were consistently detected in greater numbers than alpha-chain transcripts, which likely reflected higher beta-chain transcript abundance. In non-small cell lung cancer, the study quantitatively compared TCR alpha and beta repertoires across several tumor regions, matched nontumor lung, and blood. A strong correlation was found between TCR transcript counts in tumor regions and a T cell transcriptional module score from matched bulk RNA-seq. In the raw uncorrected reads, each unique combination of TCR and UMI appeared more than ten times on average. The study linked features of the TCR repertoire to counts of nonsynonymous mutations, which were determined by whole-exome sequencing of tumor tissue. Both alpha and beta chains were TCR-sequenced in samples taken at surgery, namely 220 tumor regions, around 64 matched nontumor lung samples and about 58 PBMC samples.

Per the publication, the time point label means: sample taken at primary tumor resection. Samples were obtained from 72 patients with early-stage, untreated non-small cell lung cancer from the lung TRACERx cohort. Without any cell sorting, TCR sequencing was performed on whole RNA extracted either from tumor and nontumor lung tissue or from cryopreserved PBMC samples. A patient was chosen for TCR sequencing only when enough RNA was available from at least two tumor regions. A lung pathologist reviewed the tumor and adjacent nontumor lung specimens before the specimens were selected. V is clipped by 8 bases and J by 14 bases, and the sequence between their germline boundaries is 34 bases long. The CDR3 runs 17 amino acids, cysteine and phenylalanine included. Left in the record is the CDR3 DNA by itself, 51 bases read in frame from the first base. Beyond this particular receptor, the publication reports: A correlation was observed between the number of expanded intratumoral alpha and beta TCRs and the tumor nonsynonymous mutation count. Counts of ubiquitous and regional expanded TCRs correlated with counts of ubiquitous and regional nonsynonymous mutations, respectively. Estimated TCR-seq coverage of tumor T cells was only about 7.2% for alpha chains and around 13% for beta chains. Additional single-cell paired TCR alpha and beta sequencing was considered necessary to confirm, at a functional level, the hypothesis that regional TCRs recognize regional mutations.

Library preparation used 5' RACE. TCRdb names NextSeq 500 as the instrument used. In the TCR library protocol, a unique molecular identifier was attached to each TCR cDNA molecule so that PCR and sequencing errors could be corrected. The study's processing was this. Decombinator tools were used for TCR identification, UMI-based error correction and CDR3 extraction. TCRs above a frequency of 2 per 1,000, corresponding to the top 1% of the tumor frequency distribution, were defined as expanded. Expanded tumor TCRs statistically deemed absent (corrected P<0.05) from at least one tumor region were classed as regional, and all other expanded tumor TCRs were classed as ubiquitous. Each repertoire was subsampled 100 times to 5,000 TCRs, after which Renyi diversity was computed with the R vegan package. To build CDR3 similarity networks, amino acid triplet string-kernel similarity was used, and CDR3s were connected when their pairwise similarity was above 0.82. TCRdb cleaned the public reads at Q25 with fastp, built clones with MiXCR and kept in-frame beta chains. Here each entry gathers all rows of one CDR3 protein and keeps the most common genes and DNA. TCRdb assigned the V and J calls; the authors' analysis was not used. Counted in this sample were 3,000 or so distinct CDR3 sequences; 11% of them appeared once. The top ten clones comprise 12% of the sample.

This TCR came from a male donor with early-stage non-small cell lung cancer. The rearrangement combines TRBV12-3 or TRBV12-4 with TRBJ2-1, and perhaps TRBD2 as D gene, on 6 matching bases. Sequences were derived from lung tumor tissue, sampled at surgery. The sequenced DNA is TGTGCCAGCCTTGCGGGGAATTCAATCCCTCCAATGAGCATGAAGTTCTTC. Its protein reads: CASLAGNSIPPMSMKFF.